This T cell receptor (beta chain) was sequenced for a study of blood T cell repertoires in COVID-19. Study summary: Collection of acute and convalescent COVID-19 samples took place in the United States, Italy and Spain. The cDNA or gDNA used as material had been derived from T cells, B-cell-depleted T cells, or PBMCs.

In the source study's methods: Estimation of nucleated cell counts relied on the amplification of reference gene primers. Here immunoSEQ multiplex PCR was the method, and the copy in TCRdb shows in-frame clones only, minus some. The DNA gave D and trimming, while V, J and clone size come from that table. The sample lists under 70,000 clones, 65% to 80% occurring once. With V trimmed by 3 bases and J by 5 bases, 12 bases remained unmatched. CDR1 is LNHDA, CDR2 SQIVND, per germline (reference sequence). The CDR3 covers 18 residues. The gene calls are TRBV19 and TRBJ2-5; 13 bases map to TRBD2. This receptor was identified in a man aged 55 to 70 with acute or convalescent COVID-19. Sequencing input: peripheral blood. The CDR3: CASSIPETSGRSDETQYF. In DNA form, the CDR3 reads TGTGCCAGTAGTATTCCGGAGACTAGCGGGAGGAGTGATGAGACCCAGTACTTC.